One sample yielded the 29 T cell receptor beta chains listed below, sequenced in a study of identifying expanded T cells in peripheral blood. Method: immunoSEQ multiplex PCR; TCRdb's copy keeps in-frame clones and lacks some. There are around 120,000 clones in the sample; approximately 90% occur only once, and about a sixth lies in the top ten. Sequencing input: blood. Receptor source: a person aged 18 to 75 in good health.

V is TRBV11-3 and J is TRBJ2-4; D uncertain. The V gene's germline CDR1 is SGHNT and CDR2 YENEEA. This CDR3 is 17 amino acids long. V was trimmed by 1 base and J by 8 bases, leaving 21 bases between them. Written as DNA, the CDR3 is TGTGCCAGCAGCTTAGCGATTTATAGGGATGGCCCAGACATTCAGTACTTC. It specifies CASSLAIYRDGPDIQYF.

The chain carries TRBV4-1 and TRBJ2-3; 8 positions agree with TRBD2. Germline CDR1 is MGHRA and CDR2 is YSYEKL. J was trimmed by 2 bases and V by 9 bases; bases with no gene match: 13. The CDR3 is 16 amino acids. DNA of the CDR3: TGCGCCAGTAGACGACTGTCGGGGGGGGTCACAGATACGCAGTATTTT. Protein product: CASRRLSGGVTDTQYF.

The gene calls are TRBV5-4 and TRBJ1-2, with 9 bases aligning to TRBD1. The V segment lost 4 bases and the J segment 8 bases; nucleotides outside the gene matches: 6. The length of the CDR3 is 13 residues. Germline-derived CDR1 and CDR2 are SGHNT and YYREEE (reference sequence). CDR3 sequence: CASSKGTGRGYTF. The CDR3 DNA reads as TGTGCCAGCAGCAAGGGGACAGGGAGAGGCTACACCTTC.

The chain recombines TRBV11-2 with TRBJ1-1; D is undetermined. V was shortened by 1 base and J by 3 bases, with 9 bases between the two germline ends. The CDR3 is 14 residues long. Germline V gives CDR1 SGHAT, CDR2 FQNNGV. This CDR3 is CASSLAPEYTEAFF. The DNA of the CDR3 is TGTGCCAGCAGCTTAGCCCCGGAGTACACTGAAGCTTTCTTT.

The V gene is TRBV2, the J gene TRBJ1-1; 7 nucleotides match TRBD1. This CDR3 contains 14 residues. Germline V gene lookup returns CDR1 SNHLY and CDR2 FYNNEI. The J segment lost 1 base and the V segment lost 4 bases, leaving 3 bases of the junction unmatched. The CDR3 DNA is TGTGCCAGCAGTGGTCAGGGGGAGAACACTGAAGCTTTCTTT. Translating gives CASSGQGENTEAFF.

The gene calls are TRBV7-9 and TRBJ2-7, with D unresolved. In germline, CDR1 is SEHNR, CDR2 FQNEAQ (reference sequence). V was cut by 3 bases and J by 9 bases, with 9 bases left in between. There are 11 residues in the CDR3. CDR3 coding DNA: TGTGCCAGCAGCTTTGACCGGGTGCAGTACTTC. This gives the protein CASSFDRVQYF.

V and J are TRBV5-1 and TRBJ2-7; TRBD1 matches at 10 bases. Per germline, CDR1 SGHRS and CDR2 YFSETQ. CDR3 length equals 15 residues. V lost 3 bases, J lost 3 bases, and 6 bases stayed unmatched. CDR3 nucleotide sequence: TGCGCCAGCAGCTGGACAGGGGGACTCCTCTACGAGCAGTACTTC. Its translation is CASSWTGGLLYEQYF.

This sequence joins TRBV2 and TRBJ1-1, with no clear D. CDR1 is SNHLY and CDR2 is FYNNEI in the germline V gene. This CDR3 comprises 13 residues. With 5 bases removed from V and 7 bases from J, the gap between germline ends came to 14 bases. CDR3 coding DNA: TGTGCCAGCAGTCCCGACGGCCAGGATGAAGCTTTCTTT. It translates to CASSPDGQDEAFF.

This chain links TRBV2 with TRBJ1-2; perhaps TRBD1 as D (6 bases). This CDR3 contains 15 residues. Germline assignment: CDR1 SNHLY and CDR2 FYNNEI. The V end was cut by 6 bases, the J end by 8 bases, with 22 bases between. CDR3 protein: CASRPPGTMSFGYTF. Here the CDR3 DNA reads TGTGCCAGCAGGCCTCCCGGGACAATGTCATTCGGCTACACCTTC. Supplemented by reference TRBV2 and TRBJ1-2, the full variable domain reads EPEVTQTPSHQVTQMGQEVILRCVPISNHLYFYWYRQILGQKVEFLVSFYNNEISEKSEIFDDQFSVERPDGSNFTLKIRSTKLEDSAMYFCASRPPGTMSFGYTFGSGTRLTVV.

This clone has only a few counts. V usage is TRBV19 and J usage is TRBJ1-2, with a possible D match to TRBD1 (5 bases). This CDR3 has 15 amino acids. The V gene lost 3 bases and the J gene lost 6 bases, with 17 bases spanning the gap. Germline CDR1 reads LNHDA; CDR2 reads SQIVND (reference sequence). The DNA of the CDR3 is TGTGCCAGTAGTATCCACCTACGACAGACGGATGGCTACACCTTC. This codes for CASSIHLRQTDGYTF. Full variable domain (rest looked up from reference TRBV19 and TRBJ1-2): DGGITQSPKYLFRKEGQNVTLSCEQNLNHDAMYWYRQDPGQGLRLIYYSQIVNDFQKGDIAEGYSVSREKKESFPLTVTSAQKNPTAFYLCASSIHLRQTDGYTFGSGTRLTVV.

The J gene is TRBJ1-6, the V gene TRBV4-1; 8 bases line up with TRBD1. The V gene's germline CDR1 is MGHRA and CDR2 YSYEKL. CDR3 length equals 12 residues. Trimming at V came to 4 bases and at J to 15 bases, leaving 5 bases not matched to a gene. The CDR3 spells CASSRNRGGLHF. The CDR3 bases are TGCGCCAGCAGCCGTAACAGGGGGGGCCTCCACTTT.

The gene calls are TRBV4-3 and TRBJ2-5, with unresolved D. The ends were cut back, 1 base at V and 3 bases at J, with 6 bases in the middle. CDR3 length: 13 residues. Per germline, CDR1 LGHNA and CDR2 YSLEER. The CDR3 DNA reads TGCGCCAGCAGCCAAGGGTTCGAAGAGACCCAGTACTTC. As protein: CASSQGFEETQYF.

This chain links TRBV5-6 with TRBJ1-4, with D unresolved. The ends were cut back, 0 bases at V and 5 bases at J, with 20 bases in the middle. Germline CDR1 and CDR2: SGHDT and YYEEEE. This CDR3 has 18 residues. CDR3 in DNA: TGTGCCAGCAGCTTGGAAAAGGGCCGGAGACGAAAAAATGAAAAACTGTTTTTT. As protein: CASSLEKGRRRKNEKLFF.

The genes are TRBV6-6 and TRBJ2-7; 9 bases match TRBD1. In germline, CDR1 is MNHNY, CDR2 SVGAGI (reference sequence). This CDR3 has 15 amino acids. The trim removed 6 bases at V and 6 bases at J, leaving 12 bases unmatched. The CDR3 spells CASSPTGQGTLEQYF. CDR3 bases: TGTGCCAGCAGCCCAACGGGACAGGGTACCCTCGAGCAGTACTTC.

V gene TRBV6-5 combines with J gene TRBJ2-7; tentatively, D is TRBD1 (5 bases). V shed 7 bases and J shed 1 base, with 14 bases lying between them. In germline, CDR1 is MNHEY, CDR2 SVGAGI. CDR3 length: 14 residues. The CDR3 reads CASTVTAMSYEQYF. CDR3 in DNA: TGTGCCAGCACGGTGACAGCTATGTCCTACGAGCAGTACTTC.

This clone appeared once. The CDR3: CASSPSGTRLQETQYF. The CDR3 DNA reads as TGCGCCAGCAGCCCTTCCGGGACTAGGCTTCAAGAGACCCAGTACTTC. The chain is built from TRBV5-1 and TRBJ2-5, with 8 bases aligning to TRBD2. The V gene's germline CDR1 is SGHRS and CDR2 YFSETQ. The CDR3 loop spans 16 amino acids. J gave up 2 bases and V 4 bases, and 10 bases lay outside the gene matches. Full variable domain (missing parts from reference TRBV5-1 and TRBJ2-5): KAGVTQTPRYLIKTRGQQVTLSCSPISGHRSVSWYQQTPGQGLQFLFEYFSETQRNKGNFPGRFSGRQFSNSRSEMNVSTLELGDSALYLCASSPSGTRLQETQYFGPGTRLLVL.

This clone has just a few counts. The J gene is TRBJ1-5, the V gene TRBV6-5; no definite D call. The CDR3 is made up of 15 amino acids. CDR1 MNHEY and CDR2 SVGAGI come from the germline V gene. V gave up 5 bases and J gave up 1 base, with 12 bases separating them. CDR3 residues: CASSPSGLSNQPQHF. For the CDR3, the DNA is TGTGCCAGCAGTCCTTCCGGGCTAAGCAATCAGCCCCAGCATTTT.

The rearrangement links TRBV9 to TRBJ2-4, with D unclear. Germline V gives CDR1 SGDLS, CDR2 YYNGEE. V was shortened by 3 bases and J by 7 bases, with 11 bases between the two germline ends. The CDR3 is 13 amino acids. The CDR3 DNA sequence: TGTGCCAGCAGCGGAAGTCTACGGAACATTCAGTACTTC. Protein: CASSGSLRNIQYF.

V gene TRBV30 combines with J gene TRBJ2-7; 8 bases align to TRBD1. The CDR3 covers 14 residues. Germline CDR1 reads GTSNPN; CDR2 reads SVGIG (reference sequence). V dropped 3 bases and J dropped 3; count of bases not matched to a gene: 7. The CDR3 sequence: CAWSAGTGFYEQYF. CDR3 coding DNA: TGTGCCTGGAGCGCTGGGACAGGCTTCTACGAGCAGTACTTC.

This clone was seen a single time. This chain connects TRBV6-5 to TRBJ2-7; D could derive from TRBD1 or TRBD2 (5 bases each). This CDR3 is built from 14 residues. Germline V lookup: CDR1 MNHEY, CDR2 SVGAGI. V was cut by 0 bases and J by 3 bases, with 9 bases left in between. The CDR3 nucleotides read TGTGCCAGCAGTTACTCTGGGACCTACTACGAGCAGTACTTC. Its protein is CASSYSGTYYEQYF.

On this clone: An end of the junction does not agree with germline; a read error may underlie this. CDR3 sequence: CASSSSGGAWDF. The CDR3 DNA is TGTGCCAGCAGTTCCTCCGGGGGTGCGTGGGATTTT. The chain employs TRBV7-8 and TRBJ1-3, with D perhaps matching TRBD1 (5 bases). Germline CDR1 reads SGHVS; CDR2 reads FQNEAQ. The CDR3 has 12 residues.

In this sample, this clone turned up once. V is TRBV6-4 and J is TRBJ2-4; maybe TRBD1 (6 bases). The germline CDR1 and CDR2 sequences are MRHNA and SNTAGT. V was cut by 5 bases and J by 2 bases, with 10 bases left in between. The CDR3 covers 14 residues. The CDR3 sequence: CASSFQGSKNIQYF. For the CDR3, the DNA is TGTGCCAGCAGTTTTCAGGGGTCCAAAAACATTCAGTACTTC.

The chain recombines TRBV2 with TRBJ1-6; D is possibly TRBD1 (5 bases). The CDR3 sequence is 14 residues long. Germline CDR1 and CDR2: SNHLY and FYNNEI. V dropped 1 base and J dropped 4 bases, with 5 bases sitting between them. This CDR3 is CASSEGQYNSPLHF. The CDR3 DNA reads TGTGCCAGCAGTGAAGGACAGTATAATTCACCCCTCCACTTT.

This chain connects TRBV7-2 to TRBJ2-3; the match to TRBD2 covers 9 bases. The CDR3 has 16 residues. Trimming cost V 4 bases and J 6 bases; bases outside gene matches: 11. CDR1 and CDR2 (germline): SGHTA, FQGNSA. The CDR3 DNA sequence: TGTGCCAGCAGCTCAACCTTTAGCGGGGGAGTGGATACGCAGTATTTT. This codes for CASSSTFSGGVDTQYF. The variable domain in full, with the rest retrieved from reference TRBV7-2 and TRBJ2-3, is GAGVSQSPSNKVTEKGKDVELRCDPISGHTALYWYRQSLGQGLEFLIYFQGNSAPDKSGLPSDRFSAERTGGSVSTLTIQRTQQEDSAVYLCASSSTFSGGVDTQYFGPGTRLTVL.

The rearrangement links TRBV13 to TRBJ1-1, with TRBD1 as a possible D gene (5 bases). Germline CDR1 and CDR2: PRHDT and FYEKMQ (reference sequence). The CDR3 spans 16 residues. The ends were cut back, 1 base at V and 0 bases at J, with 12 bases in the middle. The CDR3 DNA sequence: TGTGCCAGCAGCTTAGCCAGGGCGGTGCTGAACACTGAAGCTTTCTTT. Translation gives CASSLARAVLNTEAFF.

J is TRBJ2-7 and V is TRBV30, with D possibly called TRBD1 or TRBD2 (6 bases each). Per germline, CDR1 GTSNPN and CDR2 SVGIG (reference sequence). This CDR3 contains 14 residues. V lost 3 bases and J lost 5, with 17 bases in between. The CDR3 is CAWRGGLSPHEQYF. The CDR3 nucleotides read TGTGCCTGGAGAGGGGGACTTAGCCCCCACGAGCAGTACTTC. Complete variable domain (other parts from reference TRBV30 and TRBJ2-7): SQTIHQWPATLVQPVGSPLSLECTVEGTSNPNLYWYRQAAGRGLQLLFYSVGIGQISSEVPQNLSASRPQDRQFILSSKKLLLSDSGFYLCAWRGGLSPHEQYFGPGTRLTVT.

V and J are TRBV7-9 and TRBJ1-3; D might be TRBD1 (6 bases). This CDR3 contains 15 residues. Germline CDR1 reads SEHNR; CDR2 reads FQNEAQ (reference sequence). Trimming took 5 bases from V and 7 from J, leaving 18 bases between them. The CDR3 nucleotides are TGTGCCAGCAGCAACTTGTGGGGGGCCGGGAACACCATATATTTT. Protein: CASSNLWGAGNTIYF.

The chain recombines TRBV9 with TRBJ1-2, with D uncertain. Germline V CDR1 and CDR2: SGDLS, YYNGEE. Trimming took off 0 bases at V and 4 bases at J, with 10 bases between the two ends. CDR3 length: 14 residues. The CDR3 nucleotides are TGTGCCAGCAGCGTAGTCTCGGGCGGCTATGGCTACACCTTC. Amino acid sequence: CASSVVSGGYGYTF.

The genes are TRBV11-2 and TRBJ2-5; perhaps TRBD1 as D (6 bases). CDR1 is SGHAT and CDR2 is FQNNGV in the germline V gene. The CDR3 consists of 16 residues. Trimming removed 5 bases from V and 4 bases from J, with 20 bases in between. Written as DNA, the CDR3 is TGTGCCAGCAGCGAGACAGGAGGAGGTGGGGGAGAGACCCAGTACTTC. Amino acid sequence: CASSETGGGGGETQYF.